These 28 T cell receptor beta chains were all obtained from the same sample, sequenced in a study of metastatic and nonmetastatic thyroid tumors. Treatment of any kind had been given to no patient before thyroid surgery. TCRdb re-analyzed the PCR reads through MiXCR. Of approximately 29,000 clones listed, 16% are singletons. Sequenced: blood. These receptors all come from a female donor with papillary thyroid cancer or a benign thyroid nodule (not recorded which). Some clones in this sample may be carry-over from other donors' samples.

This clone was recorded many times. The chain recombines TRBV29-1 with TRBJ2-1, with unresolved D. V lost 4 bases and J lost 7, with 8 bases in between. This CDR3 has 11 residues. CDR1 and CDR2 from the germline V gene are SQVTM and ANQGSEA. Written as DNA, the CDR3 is TGCAGCGTTGTTTTACGGAATGAGCAGTTCTTC. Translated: CSVVLRNEQFF.

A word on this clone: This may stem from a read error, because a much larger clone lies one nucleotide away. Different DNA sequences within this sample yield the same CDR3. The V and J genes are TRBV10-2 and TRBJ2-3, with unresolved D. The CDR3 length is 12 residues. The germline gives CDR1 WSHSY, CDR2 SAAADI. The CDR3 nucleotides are TGCGCCAGCGCAGGAACACCAGATACGCGGTATTTT. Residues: CASAGTPDTRYF.

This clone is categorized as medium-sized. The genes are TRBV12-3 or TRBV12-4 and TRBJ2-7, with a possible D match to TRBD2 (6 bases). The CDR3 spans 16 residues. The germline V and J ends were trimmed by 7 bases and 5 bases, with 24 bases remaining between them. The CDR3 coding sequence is TGTGCCAGCACCACCCTATCGGCTAGCGTAAATCACGAGCAGTACTTC. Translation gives CASTTLSASVNHEQYF.

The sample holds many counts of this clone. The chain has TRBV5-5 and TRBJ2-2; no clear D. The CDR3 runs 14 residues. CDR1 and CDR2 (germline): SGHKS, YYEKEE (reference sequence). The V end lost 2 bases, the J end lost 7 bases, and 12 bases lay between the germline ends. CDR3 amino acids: CASSFEGLGGELFF. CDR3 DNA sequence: TGTGCCAGCAGCTTCGAAGGGCTGGGCGGGGAGCTGTTTTTT.

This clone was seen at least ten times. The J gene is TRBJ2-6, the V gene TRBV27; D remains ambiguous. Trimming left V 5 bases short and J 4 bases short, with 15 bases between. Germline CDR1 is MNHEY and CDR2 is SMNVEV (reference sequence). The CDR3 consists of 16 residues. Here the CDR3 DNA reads TGTGCCAGCAGTGCGCAGGTGCCCGGAGGGGCCAACGTCCTGACTTTC. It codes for CASSAQVPGGANVLTF.

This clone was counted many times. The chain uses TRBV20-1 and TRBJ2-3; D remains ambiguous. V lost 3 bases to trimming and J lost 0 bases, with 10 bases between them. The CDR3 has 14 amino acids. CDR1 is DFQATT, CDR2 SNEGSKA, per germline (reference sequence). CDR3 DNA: TGCAGTGCTAGGAAAGGTTCTAGCACAGATACGCAGTATTTT. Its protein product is CSARKGSSTDTQYF.

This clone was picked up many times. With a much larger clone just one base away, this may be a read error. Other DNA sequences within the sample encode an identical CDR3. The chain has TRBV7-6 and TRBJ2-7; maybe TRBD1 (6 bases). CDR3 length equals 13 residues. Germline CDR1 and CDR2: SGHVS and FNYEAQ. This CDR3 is CASSLGRDNEQYF. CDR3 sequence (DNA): TGCGCCAGCAGCTTAGGTCGGGACAACGAGCAGTACTTC.

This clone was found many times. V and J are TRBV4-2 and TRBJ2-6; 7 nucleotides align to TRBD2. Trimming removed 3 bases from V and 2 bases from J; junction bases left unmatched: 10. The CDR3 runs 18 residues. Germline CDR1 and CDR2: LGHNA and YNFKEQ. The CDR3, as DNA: TGTGCCAGCAGCCATTCCAGCGTTGGGGGGGCTGGGGCCAACGTCCTGACTTTC. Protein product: CASSHSSVGGAGANVLTF.

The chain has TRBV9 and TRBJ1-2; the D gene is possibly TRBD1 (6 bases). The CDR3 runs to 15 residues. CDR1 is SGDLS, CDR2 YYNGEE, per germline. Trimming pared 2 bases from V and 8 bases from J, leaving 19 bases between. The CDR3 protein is CASSVGPQGRSGYTF. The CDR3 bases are TGTGCCAGCAGCGTGGGGCCCCAGGGGCGGAGCGGCTACACCTTC.

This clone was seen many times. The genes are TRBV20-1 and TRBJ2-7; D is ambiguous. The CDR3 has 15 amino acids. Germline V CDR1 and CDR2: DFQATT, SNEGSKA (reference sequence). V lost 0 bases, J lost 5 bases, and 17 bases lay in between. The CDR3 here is CSARDWQLPEDEQYF. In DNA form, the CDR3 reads TGCAGTGCTAGAGATTGGCAGCTCCCTGAGGACGAGCAGTACTTC.

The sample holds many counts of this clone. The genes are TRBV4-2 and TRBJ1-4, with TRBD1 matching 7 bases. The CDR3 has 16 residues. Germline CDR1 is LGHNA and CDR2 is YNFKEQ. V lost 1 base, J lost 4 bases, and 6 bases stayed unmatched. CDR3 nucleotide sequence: TGTGCCAGCAGCCAAGCCAGACAGGGCGGTAATGAAAAACTGTTTTTT. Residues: CASSQARQGGNEKLFF.

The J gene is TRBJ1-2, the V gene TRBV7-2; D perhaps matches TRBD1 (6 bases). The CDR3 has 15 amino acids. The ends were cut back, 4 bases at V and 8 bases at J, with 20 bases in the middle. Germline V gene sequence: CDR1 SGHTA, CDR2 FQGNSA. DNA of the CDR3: TGTGCCAGCAGCTCCGGCGGGTATAGGGGGGCCGGCTACACCTTC. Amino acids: CASSSGGYRGAGYTF.

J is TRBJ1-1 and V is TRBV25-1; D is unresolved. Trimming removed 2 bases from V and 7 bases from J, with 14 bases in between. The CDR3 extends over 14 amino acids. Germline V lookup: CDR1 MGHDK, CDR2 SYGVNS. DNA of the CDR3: TGTGCCAGCAGTGAAATCTTAATGGAGGGTGAAGCTTTCTTT. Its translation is CASSEILMEGEAFF.

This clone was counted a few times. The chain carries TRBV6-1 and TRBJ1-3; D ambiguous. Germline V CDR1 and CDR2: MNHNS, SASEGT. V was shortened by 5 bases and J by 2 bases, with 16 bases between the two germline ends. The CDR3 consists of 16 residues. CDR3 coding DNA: TGTGCCAGCAGTTTAAGGGTAGTAAGGGCTGGAAACACCATATATTTT. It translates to CASSLRVVRAGNTIYF.

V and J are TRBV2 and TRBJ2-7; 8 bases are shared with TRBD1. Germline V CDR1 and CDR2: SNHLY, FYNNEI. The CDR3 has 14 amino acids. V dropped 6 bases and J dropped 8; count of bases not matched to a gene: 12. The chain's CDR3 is CASRGVQGGGKQYF. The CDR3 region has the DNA TGTGCCAGCAGGGGGGTACAGGGGGGAGGAAAGCAGTACTTC.

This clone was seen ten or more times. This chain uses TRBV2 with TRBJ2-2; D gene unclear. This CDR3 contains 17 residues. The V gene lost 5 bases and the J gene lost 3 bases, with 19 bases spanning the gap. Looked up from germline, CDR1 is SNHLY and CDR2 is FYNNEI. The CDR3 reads CASSPRELRRDTGELFF. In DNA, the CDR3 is TGTGCCAGCAGTCCTCGAGAGCTCCGCCGCGACACCGGGGAGCTGTTTTTT.

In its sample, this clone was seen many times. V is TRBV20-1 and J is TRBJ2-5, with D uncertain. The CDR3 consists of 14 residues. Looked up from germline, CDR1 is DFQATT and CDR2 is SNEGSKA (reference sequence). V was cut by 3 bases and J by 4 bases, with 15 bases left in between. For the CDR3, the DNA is TGCAGTGCTAGCGGGCAGGTGGACGCAGAGACCCAGTACTTC. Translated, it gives CSASGQVDAETQYF.

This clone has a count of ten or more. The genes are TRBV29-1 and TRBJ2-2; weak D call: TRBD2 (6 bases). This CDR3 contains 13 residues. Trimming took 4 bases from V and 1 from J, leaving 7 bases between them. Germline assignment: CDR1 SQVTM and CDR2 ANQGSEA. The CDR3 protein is CSVAGENTGELFF. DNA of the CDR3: TGCAGCGTTGCGGGAGAGAACACCGGGGAGCTGTTTTTT.

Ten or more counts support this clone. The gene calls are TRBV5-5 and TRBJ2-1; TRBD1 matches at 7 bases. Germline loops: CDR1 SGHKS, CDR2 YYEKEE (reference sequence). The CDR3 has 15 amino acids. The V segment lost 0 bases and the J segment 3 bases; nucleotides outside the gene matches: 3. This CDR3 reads CASSLDRGNYNEQFF. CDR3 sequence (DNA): TGTGCCAGCAGCTTGGACAGGGGTAACTACAATGAGCAGTTCTTC.

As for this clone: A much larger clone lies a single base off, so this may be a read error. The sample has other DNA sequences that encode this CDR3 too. As DNA, the CDR3 is TGTGCCAGCAGTTTCAGCGGGAGTGGTGATGAGCGGTTCTTC. Translation gives CASSFSGSGDERFF. This chain uses TRBV12-3 or TRBV12-4 with TRBJ2-1, with 8 nucleotides matching TRBD2. The CDR3 spans 14 residues.

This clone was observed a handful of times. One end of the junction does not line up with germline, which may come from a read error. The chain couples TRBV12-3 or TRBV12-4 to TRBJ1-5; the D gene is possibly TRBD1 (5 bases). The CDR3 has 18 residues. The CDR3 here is CVSSPLSRKTVENQPQHF. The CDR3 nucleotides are TGTGTCAGCAGTCCCCTTAGTAGGAAGACAGTGGAAAATCAGCCCCAGCATTTT.

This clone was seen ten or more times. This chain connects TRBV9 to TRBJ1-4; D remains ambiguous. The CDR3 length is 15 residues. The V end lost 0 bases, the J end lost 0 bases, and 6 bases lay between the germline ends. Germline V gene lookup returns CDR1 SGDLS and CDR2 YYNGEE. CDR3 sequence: CASSVEPATNEKLFF. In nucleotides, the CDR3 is TGTGCCAGCAGCGTAGAGCCCGCAACTAATGAAAAACTGTTTTTT.

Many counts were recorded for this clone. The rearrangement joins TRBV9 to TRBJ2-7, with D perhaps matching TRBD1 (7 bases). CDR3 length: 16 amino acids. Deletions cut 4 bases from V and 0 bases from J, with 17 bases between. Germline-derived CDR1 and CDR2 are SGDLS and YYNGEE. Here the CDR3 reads CASSPGGTASSYEQYF. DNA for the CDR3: TGTGCCAGCAGCCCAGGGGGGACGGCGAGCTCCTACGAGCAGTACTTC.

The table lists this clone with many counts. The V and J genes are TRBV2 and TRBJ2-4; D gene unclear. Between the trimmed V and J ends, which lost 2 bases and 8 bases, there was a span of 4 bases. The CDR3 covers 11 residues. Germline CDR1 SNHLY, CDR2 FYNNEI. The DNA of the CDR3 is TGTGCCAGCAGTGAATATCACATTCAGTACTTC. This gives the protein CASSEYHIQYF.

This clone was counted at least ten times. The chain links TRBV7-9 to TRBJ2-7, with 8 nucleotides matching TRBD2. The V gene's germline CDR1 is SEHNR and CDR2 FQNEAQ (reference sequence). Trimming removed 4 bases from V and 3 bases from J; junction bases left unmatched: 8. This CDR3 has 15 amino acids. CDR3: CASSYDAGLVYEQYF. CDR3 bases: TGTGCCAGCAGCTACGATGCGGGACTAGTCTACGAGCAGTACTTC. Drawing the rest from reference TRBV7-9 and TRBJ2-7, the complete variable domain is DTGVSQNPRHKITKRGQNVTFRCDPISEHNRLYWYRQTLGQGPEFLTYFQNEAQLEKSRLLSDRFSAERPKGSFSTLEIQRTEQGDSAMYLCASSYDAGLVYEQYFGPGTRLTVT.

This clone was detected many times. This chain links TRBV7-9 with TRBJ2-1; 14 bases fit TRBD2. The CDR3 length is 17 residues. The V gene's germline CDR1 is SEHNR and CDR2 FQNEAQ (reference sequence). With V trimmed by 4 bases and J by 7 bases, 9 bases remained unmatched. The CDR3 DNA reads TGTGCCAGCAGCTCCTATGGACTAGCGGGAGGTAATAATGAGCAGTTCTTC. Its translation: CASSSYGLAGGNNEQFF. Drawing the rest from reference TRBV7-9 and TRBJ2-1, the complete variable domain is DTGVSQNPRHKITKRGQNVTFRCDPISEHNRLYWYRQTLGQGPEFLTYFQNEAQLEKSRLLSDRFSAERPKGSFSTLEIQRTEQGDSAMYLCASSSYGLAGGNNEQFFGPGTRLTVL.

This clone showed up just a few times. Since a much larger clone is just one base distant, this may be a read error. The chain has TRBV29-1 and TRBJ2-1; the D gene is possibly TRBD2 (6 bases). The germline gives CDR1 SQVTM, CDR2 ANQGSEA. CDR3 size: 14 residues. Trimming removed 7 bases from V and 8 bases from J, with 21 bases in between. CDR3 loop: CSGRWPGVWDEQFF. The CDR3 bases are TGCAGCGGCCGGTGGCCGGGAGTGTGGGATGAGCAGTTCTTC.

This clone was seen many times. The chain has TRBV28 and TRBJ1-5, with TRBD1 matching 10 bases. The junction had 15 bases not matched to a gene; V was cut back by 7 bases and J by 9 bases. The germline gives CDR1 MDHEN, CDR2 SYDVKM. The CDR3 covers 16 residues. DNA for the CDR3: TGTGCCAGCAAAAAGGGACAGGGGTCCCGTGTATGGCCCCAGCATTTT. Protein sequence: CASKKGQGSRVWPQHF.